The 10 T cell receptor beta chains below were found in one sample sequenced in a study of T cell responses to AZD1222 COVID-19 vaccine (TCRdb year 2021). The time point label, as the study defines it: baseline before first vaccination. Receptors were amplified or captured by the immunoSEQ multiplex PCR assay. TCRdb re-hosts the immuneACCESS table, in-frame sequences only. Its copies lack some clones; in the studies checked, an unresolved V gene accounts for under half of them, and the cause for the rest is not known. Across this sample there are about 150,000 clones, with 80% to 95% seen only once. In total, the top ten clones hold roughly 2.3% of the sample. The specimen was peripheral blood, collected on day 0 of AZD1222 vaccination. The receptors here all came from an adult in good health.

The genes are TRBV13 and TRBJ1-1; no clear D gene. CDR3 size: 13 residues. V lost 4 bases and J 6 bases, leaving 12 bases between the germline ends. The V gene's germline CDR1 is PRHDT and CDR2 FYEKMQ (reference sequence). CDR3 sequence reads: CASSSLGRAEAFF. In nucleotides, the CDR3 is TGTGCCAGCAGCTCCCTAGGAAGAGCTGAAGCTTTCTTT. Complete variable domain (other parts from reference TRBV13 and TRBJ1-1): AAGVIQSPRHLIKEKRETATLKCYPIPRHDTVYWYQQGPGQDPQFLISFYEKMQSDKGSIPDRFSAQQFSDYHSELNMSSLELGDSALYFCASSSLGRAEAFFGQGTRLTVV.

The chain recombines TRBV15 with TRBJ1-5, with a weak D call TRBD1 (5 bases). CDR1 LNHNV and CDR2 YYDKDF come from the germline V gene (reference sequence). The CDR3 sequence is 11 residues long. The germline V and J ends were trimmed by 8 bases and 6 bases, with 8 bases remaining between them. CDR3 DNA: TGTGCCACCGGTAGGGGTCAGCCCCAGCATTTT. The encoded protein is CATGRGQPQHF.

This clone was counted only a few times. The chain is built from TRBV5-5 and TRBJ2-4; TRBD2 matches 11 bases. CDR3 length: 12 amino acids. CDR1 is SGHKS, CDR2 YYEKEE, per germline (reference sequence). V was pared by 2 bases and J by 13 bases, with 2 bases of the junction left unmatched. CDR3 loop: CASSLLAGAQYF. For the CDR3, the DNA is TGTGCCAGCAGCTTACTAGCGGGGGCCCAGTACTTC.

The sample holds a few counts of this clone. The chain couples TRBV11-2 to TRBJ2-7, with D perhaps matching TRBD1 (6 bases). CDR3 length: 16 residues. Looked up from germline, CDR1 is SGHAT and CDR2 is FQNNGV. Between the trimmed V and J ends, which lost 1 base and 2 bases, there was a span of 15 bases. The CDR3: CASSLALRGPPYEQYF. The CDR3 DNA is TGTGCCAGCAGCTTAGCCCTCAGGGGACCCCCCTACGAGCAGTACTTC.

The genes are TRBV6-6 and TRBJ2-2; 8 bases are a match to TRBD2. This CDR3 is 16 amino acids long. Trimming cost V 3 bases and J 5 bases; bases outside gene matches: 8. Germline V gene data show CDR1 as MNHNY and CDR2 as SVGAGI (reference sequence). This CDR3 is CASSYGGGPRTGELFF. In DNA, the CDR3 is TGTGCCAGCAGTTATGGCGGGGGGCCGAGGACCGGGGAGCTGTTTTTT.

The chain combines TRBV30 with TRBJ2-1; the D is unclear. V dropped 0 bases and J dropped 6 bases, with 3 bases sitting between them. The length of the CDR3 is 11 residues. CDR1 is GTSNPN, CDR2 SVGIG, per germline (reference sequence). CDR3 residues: CAWSVGNEQFF. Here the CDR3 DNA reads TGTGCCTGGAGTGTTGGCAATGAGCAGTTCTTC. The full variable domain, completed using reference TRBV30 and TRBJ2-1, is SQTIHQWPATLVQPVGSPLSLECTVEGTSNPNLYWYRQAAGRGLQLLFYSVGIGQISSEVPQNLSASRPQDRQFILSSKKLLLSDSGFYLCAWSVGNEQFFGPGTRLTVL.

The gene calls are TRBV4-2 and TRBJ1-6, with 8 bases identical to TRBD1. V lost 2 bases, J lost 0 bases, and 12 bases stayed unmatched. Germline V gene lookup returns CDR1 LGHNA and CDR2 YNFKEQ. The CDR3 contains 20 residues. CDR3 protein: CASSQIVTGGRSSYNSPLHF. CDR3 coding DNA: TGTGCCAGCAGCCAAATAGTCACAGGGGGAAGGAGCTCCTATAATTCACCCCTCCACTTT.

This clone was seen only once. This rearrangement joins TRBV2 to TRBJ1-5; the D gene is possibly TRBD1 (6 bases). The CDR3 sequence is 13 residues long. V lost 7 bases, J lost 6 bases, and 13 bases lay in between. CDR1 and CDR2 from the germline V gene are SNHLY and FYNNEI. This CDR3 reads CASTLKGGQPQHF. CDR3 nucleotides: TGTGCCAGCACTTTGAAGGGGGGTCAGCCCCAGCATTTT.

The CDR3 DNA reads TGTGCCAGCAGTCTACTCCGGGTCGAGCAGTACTTC. Translating it yields CASSLLRVEQYF. The V gene is TRBV28, the J gene TRBJ2-7; D not resolved. V was shortened by 5 bases and J by 6 bases, with 11 bases between the two germline ends. Germline lookup yields CDR1 MDHEN and CDR2 SYDVKM. The CDR3 covers 12 residues.

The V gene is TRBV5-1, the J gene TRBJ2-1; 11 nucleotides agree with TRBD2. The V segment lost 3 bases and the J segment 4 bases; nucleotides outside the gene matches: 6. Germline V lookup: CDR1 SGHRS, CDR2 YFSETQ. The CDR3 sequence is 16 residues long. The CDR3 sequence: CASSSAVAGGYNEQFF. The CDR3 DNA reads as TGCGCCAGCAGCTCAGCAGTAGCGGGAGGGTACAATGAGCAGTTCTTC.